The T cell receptor (beta chain) under discussion was sequenced for a study of cytomegalovirus exposure and HLA in healthy donors (dated by TCRdb to the late 2010s). Regarding the complete study: In an earlier analysis of fewer than 750 of the donors, approximately 260 Gb of sequence data and approximately 100 million unique TCR beta sequences from roughly 200 million T cells were reported. Roughly 300 gigabases of sequencing data and tens of millions of unique TCR sequences were included in an early release covering about 620 HLA-typed donors. Among the roughly 400 genotyped donors, approximately 76% belonged to the genetic ancestry cluster associated with self-reported Caucasian donors. The study aimed to test whether signatures of past pathogen exposure could be identified by cataloging public T cell receptors. Using immunosequencing, the study profiled T cell repertoires from 550 to 750 subjects and related those repertoires to cytomegalovirus serostatus. Along with the approximately 650-subject first cohort, a separate validation cohort of 120 different subjects was used. High-throughput TCR immunosequencing, statistical association of individual TCRs with disease status, and machine learning were combined to predict cytomegalovirus infection status. A later analysis re-examined previously published TCR beta repertoires from about 700 donors and added high-resolution HLA genotyping to investigate patterns of TCR occurrence. Rather than drawing on any new phenotypic data, the later analysis identified candidate immune exposures from TCR beta sequences and the way those sequences occurred across donors. To decide whether each TCR beta V gene segment behaved as functional or pseudogenic, an earlier analysis of some 600 of the donors relied on high-throughput TCR beta sequencing. Donor age, sex, ethnicity and CMV serostatus were compiled alongside the repertoire data. A later genetic analysis took genome-wide SNP genotypes for about 55% of the roughly 670 donors and used that subset as a discovery cohort. All discovery cohort repertoires had been generated on a single sequencing platform. Both class I and class II loci were covered by HLA typing, at four-digit resolution. Typing coverage varied by locus: roughly 629-640 donors for A, B, C, DRB1 and DQB1; roughly 560 for DQA1; 600 to 610 for DPA1; roughly 450 for DPB1. Because of strong linkage in the cohort, roughly 5 DR-DQ haplotypes were treated as single units for association and clustering. Across approximately 400 genotyped donors of the cohort, an average of about 220,000 unique TCR beta nucleotide sequences per donor were sequenced, and 15% to 20% of those sequences were non-productive. The investigation overall reported the following: According to the authors, the approach could potentially be generalized to other disease states and immunological phenotypes. A later genetic analysis reported fewer N-insertions in productive TCRs among donors in an Asian-associated ancestry cluster than the roughly 620-donor mean. A further reported finding was that TCR beta sequences accurately predicted the HLA-A and HLA-B alleles for most subjects in the first cohort. Because HLA typing was unavailable for some donors at each locus, only the typed subset was used in association tests. Most TCR sequences were observed very rarely across donors, whereas some public TCRs were present in many individuals. A total of 150 to 200 TCR beta chains were listed by the study as associated with cytomegalovirus. In an earlier analysis of approximately 590 of the donors, most TCR beta V segments appeared in productive rearrangements about 87% or about 30% of the time, broadly matching IMGT annotations. In a later analysis, HLA-associated TCR beta chains were found to be more clonally expanded and to have lower generation probabilities than equally common non-associated chains. Some IMGT-functional V segments, including TRBV6-2 and TRBV6-3, could not be distinguished by the 87-base-pair reads and were therefore excluded. In a later analysis, several top co-occurrence clusters were reported to appear linked to parvovirus B19, influenza, CMV and Epstein-Barr virus. A later genetic analysis associated a missense DCLRE1C variant with V-gene and J-gene trimming of TCR beta chains, and an independent cohort replicated the association. Sequencing depth was assumed to be roughly uniform across donors in the presence/absence analyses, though that assumption may not hold. A cluster of highly shared sequence variants was judged likely to represent a technical artifact of the sequencing pipeline. Strong co-occurrence of HLA alleles, especially DR and DQ, made assigning TCR associations to individual alleles difficult. A later analysis found that most CMV-associated TCR beta chains appeared HLA-restricted, with HLA associations seemingly driven largely by CMV exposure. Specific HLA alleles were associated with roughly 17,000 TCR beta sequences at a false discovery rate of 0.05 in a later analysis. This cohort had only TCR beta chains sequenced, and the lack of alpha or paired-chain data limited which features could be detected. In vitro tests confirmed that a few of the cytomegalovirus-associated TCR beta chains recognize cytomegalovirus antigens. Correlated functional status among segregating V segments might reflect linkage disequilibrium, but an unknown experimental factor could not be ruled out. In a later analysis, the rate of TCR association differed among HLA loci, with DRB1 alleles having the most associated TCRs and HLA-C alleles having the fewest. Because counts were too low, about 15 rarely observed V segments, including chromosome 9 orphons, were left out of the earlier analysis of approximately 580 of the donors. Cytomegalovirus status was reported to be diagnosed by the classifier with high specificity and sensitivity in both the original and validation cohorts. For the cohort, immune exposure information was limited to CMV serostatus.

Concerning this clone: No cognate antigen has been identified for it. There are no base qualities to consult, and no much larger clone falls within one base.

Library preparation employed the immunoSEQ multiplex PCR assay. For the multiplex PCR, a mixture combining 60 forward primers for TCR Vbeta segments and 13 reverse primers for TCR Jbeta segments was used. Amplification of the CDR3 region of rearranged TCR beta genes was performed with a multiplex PCR assay on genomic DNA. The Illumina HiSeq System was used to sequence the amplified TCR beta libraries as 87-base-pair reads. In the authors' own workflow: A later analysis counted about 82 million unique TCR beta chains across the 670 or so repertoires, and roughly 11 million of these chains were shared by at least two donors. Raw reads were error-corrected and collapsed into unique sequences with a nearest-neighbor algorithm that merged closely related sequences to remove PCR and sequencing errors. V, D and J gene segments were assigned by aligning CDR3 sequences to IMGT reference sequences. For a sequence to be retained, at least a six-nucleotide match to both a V gene segment and a J gene segment was required. Rearrangements were called productive when the CDR3 lacked stop codons and stayed in frame with V and J; all others were non-productive. CDR3 was defined according to IMGT convention as the region running from the second conserved V-encoded cysteine to the conserved J-encoded phenylalanine. The earlier analysis of a few hundred of the donors excluded any sequence lacking an unambiguous match to a single V gene segment. An earlier analysis of some 610 of the donors called V segments functional above 56.7% productive rearrangements and segregating when the between-donor standard deviation exceeded 5%. A statistical classification framework was developed to diagnose cytomegalovirus status using the catalog of TCR beta chain sequences. V and J gene assignment, in a later analysis, came from comparing TCR nucleotide sequences with IMGT/GENE-DB human TR gene sequences. A later analysis assigned CDR3 sequences and most-parsimonious VDJ recombination scenarios with the TCRdist pipeline. In a later analysis, every TCR beta chain was defined by the combination of its CDR3 amino acid sequence and its V-gene family, and reads without a unique V-gene family were dropped. In a later analysis, nearly 600 highly shared, low-generation-probability nucleotide sequences were removed to address suspected cross-contamination and a sequencing artifact. For each public chain, a later analysis derived a clonal expansion index from normalized ranks of inferred template counts within each repertoire. In a later analysis, generation probabilities were computed using a VDJ recombination model fitted to out-of-frame rearrangements, and the results were checked against IGoR. In a later analysis, TCR-TCR, TCR-HLA and TCR-CMV co-occurrence was scored with hypergeometric tests, and a repertoire-size bias correction was applied to TCR pairs. To estimate false discovery rates, a later analysis permuted the HLA or CMV assignments 20 times. A later analysis grouped co-occurring TCRs with DBSCAN, adding TCRdist sequence similarity when clustering within HLA-allele-positive subsets. For co-occurrence clustering, repertoires with fewer than 30,000 or more than 120,000 public chains were excluded, along with four to six repertoires with anomalous nucleotide sharing. In its TCRdb copy, this immuneACCESS table keeps in-frame sequences only and misses some clones. Where compared with another copy, unresolved V genes explain less than half of these, and the others have no known cause. For V, J and clone size, that table is used; D and trimming come from the DNA. The sample contains fewer than 90,000 clones, more than 75% of them found a single time. Of the sample, over 12% is held by the ten largest clones.

V was cut back by 0 bases and J by 7 bases, leaving a gap of 19 bases between them. Including cysteine and phenylalanine, the CDR3 has 17 amino acids. Of the read, only the CDR3 DNA is kept; its 51 bases are in frame from base 1. From the germline V gene, CDR1 is SGHRS and CDR2 is YFSETQ. The cohort was made up of 500 to 850 healthy bone marrow donors. At the time of sampling, all cohort members were nominally healthy, though unrecorded immune exposures were likely present. The donor tested CMV seropositive and was one of the 289 seropositive cohort members. Each donor provided a peripheral blood sample, and peripheral blood mononuclear cells were used for TCR beta sequencing. Genomic DNA was extracted from the blood cell samples with the Qiagen DNeasy Blood Extraction Kit.

Sequences were obtained from PBMCs. The rearranged segments are TRBV5-1 and TRBJ1-4, with the D segment identity uncertain. This receptor was obtained from a middle-aged woman in good health and CMV-seropositive. CDR3 protein: CASSLASNARNGEKLFF. The nucleotide sequence is given as TGCGCCAGCAGCTTGGCCTCCAATGCGAGGAACGGTGAAAAACTGTTTTTT. Where the CDR3 stops, the reference TRBV5-1 and TRBJ1-4 genes take over; the full variable domain is KAGVTQTPRYLIKTRGQQVTLSCSPISGHRSVSWYQQTPGQGLQFLFEYFSETQRNKGNFPGRFSGRQFSNSRSEMNVSTLELGDSALYLCASSLASNARNGEKLFFGSGTQLSVL.